This T cell receptor beta chain was recovered during a study of cytomegalovirus exposure and HLA in healthy donors. In its sample, this clone was seen once. Its target is unknown. Primers included in the PCR were 60 Vbeta and 13 Jbeta primers. Some clones are missing from TCRdb's copy, which holds only in-frame ones; the method was immunoSEQ multiplex PCR. Of 250,000 to 350,000 clones in the sample, about 90% were seen once. Points from the study as a whole: An observed cluster of highly shared sequence variants was recorded as a likely sequencing artifact. An analysis done earlier found most TCR beta V segments productive about 90% or about 30% of the time. With DRB1 most and HLA-C fewest, TCR association rates differed between HLA loci in a later analysis.

Germline V gives CDR1 LNHDA, CDR2 SQIVND (reference sequence). The length of the CDR3 is 14 residues. V was cut by 1 base and J by 2 bases, with 8 bases left in between. Sequencing input: PBMCs. The chain links TRBV19 to TRBJ1-1; D remains ambiguous. The sequence came from a young woman in good health and CMV-seronegative. The CDR3 spells CASSIGGGNTEAFF. The CDR3 region has the DNA TGTGCCAGTAGTATAGGGGGAGGAAACACTGAAGCTTTCTTT. Full variable domain (missing parts from reference TRBV19 and TRBJ1-1): DGGITQSPKYLFRKEGQNVTLSCEQNLNHDAMYWYRQDPGQGLRLIYYSQIVNDFQKGDIAEGYSVSREKKESFPLTVTSAQKNPTAFYLCASSIGGGNTEAFFGQGTRLTVV.